The clone carrying this TCR beta chain came up once. Its matching antigen is unknown. The data are from a study of CD4+ T cells in melanoma. This CDR3 is built from 18 residues. V dropped 0 bases and J dropped 0; count of bases not matched to a gene: 7. Study-level points and caveats: CD8+ T cell, macrophage and B cell function reportedly correlated with neoantigen-specific CD4+ T cells. In melanoma, neoantigen-specific CD4+ T cells reportedly differed in differentiation state.

Measured with immunoSEQ multiplex PCR; TCRdb has only the in-frame clones, and not every one. The sample yields under 10,000 clones, about 78% seen once. This clonotype originated in a human donor with melanoma. Material for sequencing was tumor tissue. The rearrangement links TRBV5-3 to TRBJ1-5; 9 nucleotides line up with TRBD1. TRBV5-3 is an ORF, with its function uncertain. In nucleotides, the CDR3 is TGTGCCAGAAGCTTGGGGGACAGGGCCCCCTATAGCAATCAGCCCCAGCATTTT. Protein sequence: CARSLGDRAPYSNQPQHF.